This TCR beta chain was recorded in a study of spatial heterogeneity in lung cancer. Using its own MiXCR run on the 5' RACE reads, TCRdb lists one record per CDR3 protein. There are 7,500 to 8,000 distinct CDR3 sequences in the sample; over 6.5% occur only once, and approximately 43% lies in the top ten. Time point indicated: sample taken at primary tumor resection. Trimming pared 5 bases from V and 4 bases from J, leaving 13 bases between. CDR3 length: 14 amino acids. The germline V gene has CDR1 SGHNT and CDR2 YENEEA. This clonotype was counted at least ten times. The TCR comes from a male donor with early-stage non-small cell lung cancer. This chain connects TRBV11-3 to TRBJ2-3; D is perhaps TRBD1 (5 bases). The sequencing here drew on PBMCs, taken at surgery. The CDR3 sequence is CASSPSTVPDTQYF. For the CDR3, the DNA is TGTGCCAGCAGCCCCTCGACAGTCCCAGATACGCAGTATTTT.